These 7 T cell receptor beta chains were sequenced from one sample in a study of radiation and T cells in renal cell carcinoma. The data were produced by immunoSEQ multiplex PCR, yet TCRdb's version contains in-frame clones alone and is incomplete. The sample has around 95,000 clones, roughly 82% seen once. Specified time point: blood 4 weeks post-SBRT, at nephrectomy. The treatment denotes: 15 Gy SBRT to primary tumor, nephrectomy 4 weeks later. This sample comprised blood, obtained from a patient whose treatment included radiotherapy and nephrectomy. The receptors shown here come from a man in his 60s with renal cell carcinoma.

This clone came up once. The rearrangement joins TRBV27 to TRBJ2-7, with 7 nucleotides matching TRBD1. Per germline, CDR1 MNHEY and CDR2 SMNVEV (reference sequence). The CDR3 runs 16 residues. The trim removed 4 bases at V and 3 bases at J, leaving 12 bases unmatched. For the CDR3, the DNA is TGTGCCAGCAGTTCCTCGACAGGGTCGTTCAACTACGAGCAGTACTTC. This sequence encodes CASSSSTGSFNYEQYF.

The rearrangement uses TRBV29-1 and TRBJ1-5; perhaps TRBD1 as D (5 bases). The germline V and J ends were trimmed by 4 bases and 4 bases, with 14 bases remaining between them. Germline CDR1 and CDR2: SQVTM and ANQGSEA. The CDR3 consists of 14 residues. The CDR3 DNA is TGCAGCGTTGTGTCAGGCGGGGGGAATCAGCCCCAGCATTTT. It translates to CSVVSGGGNQPQHF.

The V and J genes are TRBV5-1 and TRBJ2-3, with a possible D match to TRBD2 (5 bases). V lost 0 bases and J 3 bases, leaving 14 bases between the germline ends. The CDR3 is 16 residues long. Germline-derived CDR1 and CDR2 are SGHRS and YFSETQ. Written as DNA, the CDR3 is TGCGCCAGCAGCTTGGTTGGAGGTACGGCAACAGATACGCAGTATTTT. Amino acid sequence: CASSLVGGTATDTQYF.

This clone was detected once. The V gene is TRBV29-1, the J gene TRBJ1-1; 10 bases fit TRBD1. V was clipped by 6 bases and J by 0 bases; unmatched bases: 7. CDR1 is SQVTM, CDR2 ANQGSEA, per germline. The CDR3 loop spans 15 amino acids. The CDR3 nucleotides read TGCAGCGTGAAGACAGGGGGCCTTATGAACACTGAAGCTTTCTTT. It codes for CSVKTGGLMNTEAFF.

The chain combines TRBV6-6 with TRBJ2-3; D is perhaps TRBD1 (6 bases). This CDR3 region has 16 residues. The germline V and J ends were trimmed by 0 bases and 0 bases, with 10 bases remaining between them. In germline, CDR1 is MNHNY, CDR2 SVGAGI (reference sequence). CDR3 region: CASSYSTGISTDTQYF. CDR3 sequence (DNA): TGTGCCAGCAGTTACTCTACAGGGATAAGCACAGATACGCAGTATTTT.

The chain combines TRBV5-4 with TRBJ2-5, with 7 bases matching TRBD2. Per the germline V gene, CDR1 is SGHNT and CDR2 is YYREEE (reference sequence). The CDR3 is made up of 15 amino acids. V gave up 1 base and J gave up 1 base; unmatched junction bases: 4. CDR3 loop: CASSLSIAGQETQYF. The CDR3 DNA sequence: TGTGCCAGCAGCTTGTCGATAGCGGGCCAAGAGACCCAGTACTTC.

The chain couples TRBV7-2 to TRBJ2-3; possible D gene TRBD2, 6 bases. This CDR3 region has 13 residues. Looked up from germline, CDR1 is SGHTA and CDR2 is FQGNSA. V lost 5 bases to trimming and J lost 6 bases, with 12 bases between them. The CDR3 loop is CASSARTTDTQYF. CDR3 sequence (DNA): TGTGCCAGCAGCGCCCGGACTACGGATACGCAGTATTTT.